The 17 T cell receptor beta chains below were found in one sample sequenced in a study of shared T cell receptors in the human thymus. The data were produced by immunoSEQ multiplex PCR, yet TCRdb's version contains in-frame clones alone and is incomplete. The sample includes more than 550,000 clones, roughly 86% of them seen just once. The same specimen was also included in a second study, on human thymus T cells.

The sequencing input was thymocytes. These TCRs come from a boy younger than two with a congenital heart defect.

The rearrangement uses TRBV27 and TRBJ2-5, with D unclear. The CDR3 is 13 amino acids. Trimming stripped 3 bases from V and 4 bases from J, with 9 bases between. Germline-derived CDR1 and CDR2 are MNHEY and SMNVEV (reference sequence). In DNA, the CDR3 is TGTGCCAGCAGTTTTATCCTATCAGAGACCCAGTACTTC. Protein product: CASSFILSETQYF.

V is TRBV28 and J is TRBJ2-7; possible D gene TRBD1, 5 bases. CDR3 length: 15 residues. V gave up 2 bases and J gave up 2 bases, with 13 bases separating them. Germline lookup yields CDR1 MDHEN and CDR2 SYDVKM. The CDR3 protein is CASSLVGRAPYEQYF. In DNA, the CDR3 is TGTGCCAGCAGTTTAGTCGGCAGGGCCCCCTACGAGCAGTACTTC.

The CDR3 DNA is TGCGCCAGCAGCCAAGATCTATGGACTAGCCACAATGAGCAGTTCTTC. It yields the protein CASSQDLWTSHNEQFF. The chain couples TRBV4-1 to TRBJ2-1; 8 bases match TRBD2. Germline V gene sequence: CDR1 MGHRA, CDR2 YSYEKL. This CDR3 comprises 16 residues. The V segment lost 0 bases and the J segment 5 bases; nucleotides outside the gene matches: 6.

The chain links TRBV5-6 to TRBJ2-7; D remains ambiguous. Trimming removed 4 bases from V and 6 bases from J, with 14 bases in between. The germline V gene has CDR1 SGHDT and CDR2 YYEEEE. The length of the CDR3 is 13 residues. The CDR3 sequence is CASSESGFREQYF. The CDR3 bases are TGTGCCAGCAGCGAATCAGGTTTTCGCGAGCAGTACTTC.

The rearrangement joins TRBV6-1 to TRBJ1-1, with TRBD1 matching over 8 bases. The CDR3 sequence is 13 residues long. Germline CDR1 MNHNS, CDR2 SASEGT. J gave up 1 base and V 6 bases, and 1 base lay outside the gene matches. The CDR3 nucleotides read TGTGCCAGCAGCGGACAGGGGAACACTGAAGCTTTCTTT. Protein: CASSGQGNTEAFF.

The rearrangement links TRBV5-4 to TRBJ2-1; 7 bases line up with TRBD2. Germline V gene lookup returns CDR1 SGHNT and CDR2 YYREEE (reference sequence). The CDR3 consists of 16 residues. V dropped 2 bases and J dropped 8; count of bases not matched to a gene: 13. Here the CDR3 DNA reads TGTGCCAGCAGCTTAGGAGGGAGGGCCCTACGCGATGAGCAGTTCTTC. Its protein product is CASSLGGRALRDEQFF.

This clone was seen more than once but under ten times. V gene TRBV7-2 combines with J gene TRBJ2-2, with D tentatively TRBD2 (6 bases). V lost 2 bases, J lost 0 bases, and 16 bases lay in between. The germline gives CDR1 SGHTA, CDR2 FQGNSA. The CDR3 extends over 18 amino acids. The CDR3: CASSLKSGCGANTGELFF. CDR3 nucleotides: TGTGCCAGCAGCTTAAAAAGCGGGTGCGGTGCGAACACCGGGGAGCTGTTTTTT.

The gene calls are TRBV27 and TRBJ2-4; TRBD2 matches 15 bases. Germline-derived CDR1 and CDR2 are MNHEY and SMNVEV (reference sequence). This CDR3 has 18 amino acids. V lost 5 bases to trimming and J lost 0 bases; unmatched junction nucleotides: 5. CDR3 protein: CASSPGTSGGPAKNIQYF. CDR3 nucleotides: TGTGCCAGCAGTCCGGGGACTAGCGGGGGGCCAGCCAAAAACATTCAGTACTTC.

This clone was seen just once. The chain uses TRBV5-1 and TRBJ1-3, with D possibly TRBD1 on 5 matching bases. This CDR3 region has 18 residues. The germline V gene has CDR1 SGHRS and CDR2 YFSETQ. Trimming removed 0 bases at V and 4 bases at J, with 20 bases between. CDR3 DNA sequence: TGCGCCAGCAGCTTGGGACAGAAGTCTAAGGAGTGGGGAAACACCATATATTTT. This encodes CASSLGQKSKEWGNTIYF.

Note on this clone: Other DNA sequences in this sample translate to the same CDR3. The chain has TRBV6-5 and TRBJ2-5, with no clear D. There are 14 residues in the CDR3. Per germline, CDR1 MNHEY and CDR2 SVGAGI. V was clipped by 6 bases and J by 0 bases, with 11 bases between them. This CDR3 is CASRRDLYQETQYF. CDR3 DNA: TGTGCCAGCAGACGAGATCTGTACCAAGAGACCCAGTACTTC.

The chain links TRBV5-4 to TRBJ2-7; 9 bases are shared with TRBD1. The CDR3 spans 18 residues. The J segment lost 4 bases and the V segment lost 4 bases, leaving 18 bases of the junction unmatched. Germline CDR1 SGHNT, CDR2 YYREEE (reference sequence). CDR3 amino acids: CASSPHARGRDRVYEQYF. CDR3 DNA sequence: TGTGCCAGCAGCCCCCACGCGAGAGGCCGGGACAGGGTTTACGAGCAGTACTTC.

This clone was counted a few times. The CDR3 spells CASSSGLALSTDTQYF. CDR3 coding DNA: TGTGCCAGTAGTTCGGGACTAGCTTTAAGCACAGATACGCAGTATTTT. The rearrangement links TRBV19 to TRBJ2-3; 9 bases line up with TRBD2. Per the germline V gene, CDR1 is LNHDA and CDR2 is SQIVND (reference sequence). CDR3 length: 16 residues. V dropped 5 bases and J dropped 0; count of bases not matched to a gene: 6.

The rearrangement joins TRBV4-3 to TRBJ1-6, with 11 positions matching TRBD1. CDR3 length: 19 residues. The V segment lost 0 bases and the J segment 6 bases; nucleotides outside the gene matches: 10. The germline V gene has CDR1 LGHNA and CDR2 YSLEER. The CDR3 loop reads CASSQDGRGQGELNSPLHF. CDR3 sequence (DNA): TGCGCCAGCAGCCAAGATGGACGGGGACAGGGGGAACTTAATTCACCCCTCCACTTT.

CDR3 sequence reads: CASSEGRFSEAFF. The CDR3 DNA follows: TGCGCCAGCAGTGAGGGGAGGTTCAGTGAAGCTTTCTTT. The V and J genes are TRBV10-1 and TRBJ1-1; D remains unclear. The CDR3 has 13 amino acids. V lost 2 bases, J lost 7 bases, and 11 bases lay in between. Germline CDR1 reads WNHNN; CDR2 reads SYGVQD (reference sequence).

V and J are TRBV27 and TRBJ2-7; 10 bases align to TRBD2. The germline V gene encodes CDR1 MNHEY and CDR2 SMNVEV (reference sequence). V lost 2 bases to trimming and J lost 6 bases; unmatched junction nucleotides: 13. This CDR3 region has 17 residues. CDR3 loop: CASSLRPEREGPLEQYF. CDR3 in DNA: TGTGCCAGCAGTTTAAGACCCGAGCGGGAGGGCCCTCTCGAGCAGTACTTC.

A single count supports this clone. The chain uses TRBV14 and TRBJ2-5; 9 bases match TRBD1. V was clipped by 6 bases and J by 3 bases; unmatched bases: 2. The CDR3 extends over 13 amino acids. Per germline, CDR1 SGHDN and CDR2 FVKESK. Written as DNA, the CDR3 is TGTGCCAGCAGGACAGGGGGGAAAGAGACCCAGTACTTC. Protein product: CASRTGGKETQYF.

This sequence joins TRBV28 and TRBJ2-7, with D possibly being TRBD1 (5 bases). The CDR3 consists of 14 residues. From germline, CDR1 is MDHEN and CDR2 SYDVKM. Between the trimmed V and J ends, which lost 5 bases and 0 bases, there was a span of 11 bases. The CDR3 spells CASSLRTPSYEQYF. CDR3 sequence (DNA): TGTGCCAGCAGTCTCCGGACACCCTCCTACGAGCAGTACTTC.